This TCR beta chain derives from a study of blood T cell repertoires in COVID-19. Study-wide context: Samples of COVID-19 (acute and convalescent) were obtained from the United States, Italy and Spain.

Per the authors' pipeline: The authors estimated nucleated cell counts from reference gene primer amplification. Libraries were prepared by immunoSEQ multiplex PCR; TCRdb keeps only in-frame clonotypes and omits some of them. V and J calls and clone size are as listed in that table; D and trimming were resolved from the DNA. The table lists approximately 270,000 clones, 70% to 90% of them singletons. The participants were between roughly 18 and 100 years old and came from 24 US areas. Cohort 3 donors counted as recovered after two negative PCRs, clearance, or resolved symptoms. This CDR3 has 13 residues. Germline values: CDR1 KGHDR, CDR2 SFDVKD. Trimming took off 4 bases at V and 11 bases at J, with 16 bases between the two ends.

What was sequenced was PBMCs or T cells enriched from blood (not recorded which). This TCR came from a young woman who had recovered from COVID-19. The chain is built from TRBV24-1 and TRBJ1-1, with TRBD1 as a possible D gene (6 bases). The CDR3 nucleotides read TGTGCCACCAGTGACGGGAGGGGGGCTGGGGCTTTCTTT. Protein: CATSDGRGAGAFF.